The present T cell receptor beta chain was sequenced within a study of blood T cells in healthy people across ages. General study results and limits: A strong correlation was seen between TCR beta diversity and naive T cell percentage. Diversity estimated from one million T cells was considered an underestimate.

Isolating PBMCs gave at least 6.5 million of these cells per sample. A note on this clonotype: Its antigen is unknown.

Unmatched junction bases numbered 5, after V lost 5 bases and J lost 0 bases. This CDR3 is 16 amino acids long. Germline values: CDR1 SGHTA, CDR2 FQGNSA. Alongside a J-beta primer mix, a sample-barcoded 5' primer served in a second PCR lasting roughly 6 to 11 cycles. One entry per CDR3 protein results from TCRdb running MiXCR on the 5' RACE reads. The table lists approximately 800,000 distinct CDR3 sequences, around 36% of them singletons, with 10% to 15% in the top ten. This rearrangement joins TRBV7-2 to TRBJ1-3, with 9 bases that match TRBD1. Sequenced material: blood. The receptor was isolated from a man between 18 and 35 years old in good health. The CDR3 DNA reads TGTGCCAGCAGCCTAGACAGGGGGTCCTCTGGAAACACCATATATTTT. Its translation is CASSLDRGSSGNTIYF.